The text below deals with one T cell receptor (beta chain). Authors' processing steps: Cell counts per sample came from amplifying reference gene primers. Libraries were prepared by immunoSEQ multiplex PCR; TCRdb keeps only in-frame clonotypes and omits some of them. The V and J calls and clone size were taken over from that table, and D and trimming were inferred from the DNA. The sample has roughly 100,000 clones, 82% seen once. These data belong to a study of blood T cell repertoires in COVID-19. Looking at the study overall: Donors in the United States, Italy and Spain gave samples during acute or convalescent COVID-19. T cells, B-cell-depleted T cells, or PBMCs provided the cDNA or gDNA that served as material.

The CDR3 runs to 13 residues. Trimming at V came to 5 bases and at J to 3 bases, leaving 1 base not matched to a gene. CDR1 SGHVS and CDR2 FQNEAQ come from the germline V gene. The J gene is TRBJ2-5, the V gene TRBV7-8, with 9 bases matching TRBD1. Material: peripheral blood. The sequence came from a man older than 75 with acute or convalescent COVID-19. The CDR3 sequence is CASSRDREETQYF. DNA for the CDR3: TGTGCCAGCAGCCGGGACAGGGAAGAGACCCAGTACTTC.